This TCR beta chain was found in a study of blood T cell repertoires in COVID-19. Study overall: Donors in the United States, Italy and Spain gave samples during acute or convalescent COVID-19. T cells, B-cell-depleted T cells, or PBMCs supplied cDNA or gDNA.

The CDR3 length is 16 residues. Unmatched junction bases numbered 7, after V lost 5 bases and J lost 4 bases. CDR1 MDHEN and CDR2 SYDVKM come from the germline V gene. Seattle enrolled patients during active infection and tracked them longitudinally. In the original workflow: Amplifying reference gene primers gave estimates of nucleated cell counts. The table came from immunoSEQ multiplex PCR; TCRdb's copy has only in-frame clones and leaves some out. V and J calls and clone size are those listed in that table; D and trimming were worked out from the DNA. In the table there are about 300,000 clones, approximately 88% of which are singletons.

This sequence originates from a woman younger than 45 with COVID-19, enrolled during active disease. The sequenced sample consisted of peripheral blood. This chain links TRBV28 with TRBJ2-2; 10 bases are a match to TRBD1. CDR3 in amino acids: CASSPGQGSSTGELFF. As DNA, the CDR3 is TGTGCCAGCAGTCCGGGACAGGGGTCCTCCACCGGGGAGCTGTTTTTT. The variable domain in full, completed from reference TRBV28 and TRBJ2-2, reads DVKVTQSSRYLVKRTGEKVFLECVQDMDHENMFWYRQDPGLGLRLIYFSYDVKMKEKGDIPEGYSVSREKKERFSLILESASTNQTSMYLCASSPGQGSSTGELFFGEGSRLTVL.